The text below deals with one T cell receptor beta chain. The antigen remains undetermined. The source of the sample is a study of Graves' ophthalmopathy and Graves' hyperthyroidism. General study results and limits: At around 65% sensitivity and roughly 72% specificity, the model predicted progression of the ophthalmopathy. The 13-signature model separated ophthalmopathy from stable hyperthyroidism at approximately 89% sensitivity and roughly 80% specificity.

Amplification targeted the TCR beta CDR3 regions, with RNA transcripts as the source material. The library came from an HTBI-primed first-round RT-PCR and a second-round multiplex PCR. MiXCR, run by TCRdb on the multiplex PCR reads, gives a single entry per CDR3 protein. The sample records around 520,000 distinct CDR3 sequences, about two fifths being singletons. Sequencing was done on a sample of peripheral blood or thyroid tissue (not recorded which). This TCR came from an adult man with Graves' hyperthyroidism.

The CDR3 DNA sequence: TGTGCCAGCAGCCTCCGGACAGGGGTCTTCTACGAGCAGTACTTC. Its protein product is CASSLRTGVFYEQYF. V is TRBV7-9 and J is TRBJ2-7; TRBD1 aligns across 9 bases. Germline V lookup: CDR1 SEHNR, CDR2 FQNEAQ (reference sequence). The CDR3 is made up of 15 amino acids. J lost 3 bases, V lost 5 bases, and 8 bases had no gene match.